The subject of this entry is one T cell receptor (beta chain). This sample was taken from a study of blood T cell repertoires in COVID-19. The overall study: The samples span acute and convalescent COVID-19 from the United States, Italy and Spain. The analysed material was cDNA or gDNA that came from T cells, B-cell-depleted T cells, or PBMCs.

CDR3 length: 15 residues. Losses at the gene ends were 5 bases for V and 7 bases for J; bases not matched to a gene: 9. In germline, CDR1 is SEHNR, CDR2 FQNEAQ (reference sequence). In the original analysis: Amplifying reference gene primers gave estimates of nucleated cell counts. TCRdb keeps only in-frame clones here, not all; method: immunoSEQ multiplex PCR. V and J calls and clone size are copied from that table; D and trimming were computed from the DNA. The sample shows about 260,000 clones, around 87% of them seen only once. The material sequenced was peripheral blood. This TCR was recovered from a woman aged 45 to 65 with acute or convalescent COVID-19. V and J are TRBV7-9 and TRBJ1-4; 8 bases line up with TRBD1. CDR3 region: CASSPPGGSREKLFF. Written as DNA, the CDR3 is TGTGCCAGCAGCCCACCAGGGGGCTCCCGTGAAAAACTGTTTTTT.